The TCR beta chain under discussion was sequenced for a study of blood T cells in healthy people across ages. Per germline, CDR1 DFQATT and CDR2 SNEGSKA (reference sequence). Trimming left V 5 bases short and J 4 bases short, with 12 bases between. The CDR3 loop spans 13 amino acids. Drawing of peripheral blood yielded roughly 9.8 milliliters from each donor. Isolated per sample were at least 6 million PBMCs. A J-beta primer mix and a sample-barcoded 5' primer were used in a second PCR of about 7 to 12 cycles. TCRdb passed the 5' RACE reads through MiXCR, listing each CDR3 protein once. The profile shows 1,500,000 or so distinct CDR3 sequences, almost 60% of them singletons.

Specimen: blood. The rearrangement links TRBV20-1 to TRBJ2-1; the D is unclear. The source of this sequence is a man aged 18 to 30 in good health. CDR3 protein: CSAHLGLYNEQFF. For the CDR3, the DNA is TGCAGTGCTCACCTCGGCCTATACAATGAGCAGTTCTTC.